This entry is about one TCR beta chain. This sample stems from a study of blood T cell repertoires in COVID-19. This CDR3 contains 11 residues. Germline CDR1 and CDR2: MNHEY and SVGAGI. V dropped 7 bases and J dropped 6 bases, with 7 bases sitting between them. Measured with immunoSEQ multiplex PCR; TCRdb has only the in-frame clones, and not every one. This sample has some 51,000 clones, with about nine tenths found just once. This sequence was found in a man aged 40-50 years with acute or convalescent COVID-19. The specimen sequenced was peripheral blood. The chain combines TRBV6-5 with TRBJ2-1; D might be TRBD2 (5 bases). Here the CDR3 reads CASKLVNEQFF. Written as DNA, the CDR3 is TGTGCCAGCAAACTAGTCAATGAGCAGTTCTTC.